This passage covers 8 T cell receptor beta chains from one sample sequenced in a study of blood T cells in healthy people across ages. The second PCR ran roughly 7 to 11 cycles with a sample-barcoded 5' primer and J-beta primers. TCRdb used MiXCR to reprocess the 5' RACE reads, holding one entry per CDR3 protein. The sample lists about 1.1 million distinct CDR3 sequences; less than 45% were seen once. Sequencing was carried out using blood. Receptors were obtained from a young man in good health.

V and J are TRBV9 and TRBJ2-3, with TRBD2 matching over 9 bases. The V segment lost 6 bases and the J segment 5 bases; nucleotides outside the gene matches: 10. This CDR3 spans 15 amino acids. The V gene's germline CDR1 is SGDLS and CDR2 YYNGEE. The CDR3 sequence: CASKAGGPGKDTQYF. CDR3 coding DNA: TGTGCCAGCAAGGCGGGGGGGCCTGGTAAAGATACGCAGTATTTT.

The J gene is TRBJ1-6, the V gene TRBV7-2, with a possible D match to TRBD1 (5 bases). This CDR3 has 16 amino acids. The ends were cut back, 5 bases at V and 9 bases at J, with 20 bases in the middle. Germline assignment: CDR1 SGHTA and CDR2 FQGNSA. CDR3 region: CASSQTQGVGRSPLHF. The CDR3 DNA reads as TGTGCCAGCAGCCAAACGCAGGGTGTGGGGCGTTCACCCCTCCACTTT.

The chain has TRBV10-3 and TRBJ1-1; a possible D gene is TRBD1 (5 bases). This CDR3 is built from 13 residues. Trimming cost V 4 bases and J 8 bases, with 14 bases left between them. Germline V gives CDR1 ENHRY, CDR2 SYGVKD. DNA for the CDR3: TGTGCCATCAGTGGAACACAGGTTCTGGAAGCTTTCTTT. Translated, it gives CAISGTQVLEAFF.

This clonotype has a handful of counts. The chain uses TRBV20-1 and TRBJ2-7; 7 nucleotides line up with TRBD2. Germline V lookup: CDR1 DFQATT, CDR2 SNEGSKA (reference sequence). V shed 1 base, J shed 7 bases, and the junction held 16 bases outside the gene matches. This CDR3 has 16 amino acids. CDR3 loop: CSARVFGAGKINEQYF. CDR3 bases: TGCAGTGCTAGAGTATTTGGAGCGGGGAAAATCAATGAGCAGTACTTC.

As for this clonotype: Mismatch with germline at one junction end may stem from a read error. The chain joins TRBV7-9 to TRBJ1-2; D gene ambiguous. CDR3 length: 13 residues. The germline V gene encodes CDR1 SEHNR and CDR2 FQNEAQ (reference sequence). The CDR3 protein is CASGLVGSGGYTF. The DNA of the CDR3 is TGTGCCAGCGGCTTAGTTGGGTCAGGCGGCTACACCTTC.

Many counts were recorded for this clonotype. This sequence joins TRBV10-3 and TRBJ2-7; 10 bases map to TRBD1. Germline-derived CDR1 and CDR2 are ENHRY and SYGVKD. Trimming at V came to 5 bases and at J to 2 bases, leaving 6 bases not matched to a gene. The CDR3 consists of 15 residues. This CDR3 reads CAISKDRGSTYEQYF. The CDR3 DNA sequence: TGTGCCATCAGTAAGGACAGGGGGTCCACCTACGAGCAGTACTTC.

Only a few counts were recorded for this clonotype. The chain couples TRBV27 to TRBJ2-5, with no clear D. Germline lookup yields CDR1 MNHEY and CDR2 SMNVEV (reference sequence). The length of the CDR3 is 13 residues. V was clipped by 3 bases and J by 3 bases, with 8 bases between them. The CDR3, as DNA: TGTGCCAGCAGTTTGAATCCTAAAGAGACCCAGTACTTC. Its translation: CASSLNPKETQYF.

On this clonotype itself: The junction and the germline gene differ at one end; a read error may be behind it. The chain carries TRBV6-2 or TRBV6-3 and TRBJ2-1; D tentatively fits TRBD1 or TRBD2 (5 bases each). Germline CDR1 is MNHEY and CDR2 is SVGEGT. The CDR3 is 17 amino acids. The CDR3 nucleotides read TGTGCTAGCACCTACGACAGCGGACTGAGCTCCTACAATGAGCAGTTCTTC. It translates to CASTYDSGLSSYNEQFF.